This TCR beta chain was documented in a study of T cell changes during pregnancy in multiple sclerosis. A single count supports this clone. Germline assignment: CDR1 SGHTA and CDR2 FQGNSA. The CDR3 length is 17 residues. Trimming pared 0 bases from V and 5 bases from J, leaving 18 bases between. Sequencing was performed with immunoSEQ multiplex PCR; in TCRdb, only in-frame clones are kept and a portion is missing. Among some 15,000 clones listed, roughly 88% were seen once. The starting material was CD8+ T cells from peripheral blood mononuclear cells, obtained in the second trimester of pregnancy. This TCR came from a female donor in good health, enrolled as a control in a pregnancy study. The V and J genes are TRBV7-2 and TRBJ2-3; D perhaps matches TRBD2 (6 bases). The CDR3 loop is CASSLALPGLHGDTQYF. CDR3 DNA: TGTGCCAGCAGCTTAGCGCTTCCGGGACTTCATGGAGATACGCAGTATTTT. The entire variable domain, with the rest obtained from reference TRBV7-2 and TRBJ2-3, is as follows: GAGVSQSPSNKVTEKGKDVELRCDPISGHTALYWYRQSLGQGLEFLIYFQGNSAPDKSGLPSDRFSAERTGGSVSTLTIQRTQQEDSAVYLCASSLALPGLHGDTQYFGPGTRLTVL.